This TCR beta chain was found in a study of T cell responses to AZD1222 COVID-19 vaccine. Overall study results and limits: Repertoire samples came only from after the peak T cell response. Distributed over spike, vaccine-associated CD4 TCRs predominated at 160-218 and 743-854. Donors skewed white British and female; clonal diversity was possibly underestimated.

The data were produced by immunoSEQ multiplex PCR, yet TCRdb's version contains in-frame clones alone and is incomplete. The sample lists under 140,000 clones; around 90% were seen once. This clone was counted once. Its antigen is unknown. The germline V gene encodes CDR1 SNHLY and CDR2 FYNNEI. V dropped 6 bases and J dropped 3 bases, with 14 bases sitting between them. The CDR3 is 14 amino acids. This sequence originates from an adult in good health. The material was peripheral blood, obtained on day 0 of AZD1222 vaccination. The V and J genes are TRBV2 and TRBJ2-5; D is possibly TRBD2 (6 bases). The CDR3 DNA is TGTGCCAGCAGGCGACTAGTCAAGGAAGAGACCCAGTACTTC. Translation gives CASRRLVKEETQYF.